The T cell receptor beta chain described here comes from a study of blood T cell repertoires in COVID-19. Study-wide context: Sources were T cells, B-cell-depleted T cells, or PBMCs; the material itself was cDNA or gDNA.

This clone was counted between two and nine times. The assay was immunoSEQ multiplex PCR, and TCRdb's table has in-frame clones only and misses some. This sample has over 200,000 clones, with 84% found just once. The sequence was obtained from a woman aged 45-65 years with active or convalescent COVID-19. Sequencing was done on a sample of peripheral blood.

DNA of the CDR3: TGTGCCAGCAGCCAAGCGACTAGCGGGAGATTGGATGAGCAGTTCTTC. Its translation is CASSQATSGRLDEQFF. This chain uses TRBV3-1 (or the pseudogene TRBV3-2) with TRBJ2-1; 12 bases are shared with TRBD2. The CDR3 consists of 16 residues. With 1 base clipped from V and 8 bases from J, the junction kept 6 bases outside the gene matches. Germline V gene lookup returns CDR1 LGHDT and CDR2 YNNKEL (reference sequence).